Listed below are T cell receptor beta chains from one sample, sequenced in a study of blood T cell repertoires in COVID-19. Only in-frame clones appear in the TCRdb table, and some are missing; sequencing was by immunoSEQ multiplex PCR. The sample has fewer than 250,000 clones, more than 75% seen once. Sequences were obtained from peripheral blood. All receptors derive from an older woman with COVID-19, enrolled during active disease. Both conserved end residues are part of each CDR3. Fields, in order: D gene, J gene, V gene, clone size, CDR3 protein, CDR3 DNA. The D gene is left open where the match is weak. Not every row has a clone size; where given, it reads once, few, many or a size class.

d_gene: NA; j_gene: TRBJ1-6; v_gene: TRBV4-1; abundance: NA; CDR3aa: CASSLLTQEDYVSYNSPLHF; CDR3nt: TGCGCCAGCAGCCTCCTAACCCAGGAGGACTATGTTTCCTATAATTCACCCCTCCACTTT
d_gene: TRBD2; j_gene: TRBJ2-7; v_gene: TRBV6-2/TRBV6-3; abundance: NA; CDR3aa: CASSWGGSSYEQYF; CDR3nt: TGTGCCAGCAGTTGGGGGGGAAGTTCGTACGAGCAGTACTTC
d_gene: NA; j_gene: TRBJ1-2; v_gene: TRBV11-1; abundance: NA; CDR3aa: CASSLGTDYGYTF; CDR3nt: TGTGCCAGCAGCTTAGGCACTGACTATGGCTACACCTTC
d_gene: TRBD1; j_gene: TRBJ1-4; v_gene: TRBV27; abundance: NA; CDR3aa: CASRRTGQGENEKLFF; CDR3nt: TGTGCCAGCAGGCGAACGGGACAGGGGGAGAACGAAAAACTGTTTTTT
d_gene: NA; j_gene: TRBJ2-2; v_gene: TRBV7-2; abundance: NA; CDR3aa: CASSLKAGGSGELFF; CDR3nt: TGTGCCAGCAGCTTAAAGGCAGGGGGGTCCGGGGAGCTGTTTTTT
d_gene: NA; j_gene: TRBJ1-5; v_gene: TRBV7-9; abundance: once; CDR3aa: CASSFTDQPQHF; CDR3nt: TGTGCCAGCAGCTTCACAGATCAGCCCCAGCATTTT
d_gene: TRBD1; j_gene: TRBJ1-2; v_gene: TRBV10-2; abundance: NA; CDR3aa: CASKGGQGYGYTF; CDR3nt: TGCGCCAGCAAAGGGGGCCAGGGCTATGGCTACACCTTC
d_gene: NA; j_gene: TRBJ1-5; v_gene: TRBV19; abundance: NA; CDR3aa: CATSGGGEYQPQHF; CDR3nt: TGTGCCACCTCTGGGGGGGGCGAGTATCAGCCCCAGCATTTT
d_gene: TRBD1; j_gene: TRBJ1-2; v_gene: TRBV7-8; abundance: medium-sized; CDR3aa: CASSLRTGGVRLNYGYTF; CDR3nt: TGTGCCAGCAGCCTACGGACAGGGGGAGTCCGTTTAAACTATGGCTACACCTTC
d_gene: NA; j_gene: TRBJ2-3; v_gene: TRBV3-1/TRBV3-2; abundance: NA; CDR3aa: CASSQGRGDTQYF; CDR3nt: TGTGCCAGCAGCCAAGGTAGGGGAGATACGCAGTATTTT
d_gene: NA; j_gene: TRBJ1-1; v_gene: TRBV27; abundance: NA; CDR3aa: CASSFLSGNTEAFF; CDR3nt: TGTGCCAGCAGTTTCCTTTCAGGGAACACTGAAGCTTTCTTT
d_gene: NA; j_gene: TRBJ1-3; v_gene: TRBV7-8; abundance: NA; CDR3aa: CASSLTTGNTIYF; CDR3nt: TGTGCCAGCAGCTTGACAACTGGAAACACCATATATTTT
d_gene: NA; j_gene: TRBJ1-2; v_gene: TRBV5-4; abundance: NA; CDR3aa: CASSLRGVDYTF; CDR3nt: TGTGCCAGCAGCTTGCGGGGAGTTGACTACACCTTC
d_gene: NA; j_gene: TRBJ2-3; v_gene: TRBV5-1; abundance: NA; CDR3aa: CASSFKSLVSERLTDTQYF; CDR3nt: TGCGCCAGCAGCTTTAAGAGCCTAGTATCAGAAAGGCTCACAGATACGCAGTATTTT
d_gene: TRBD1; j_gene: TRBJ1-2; v_gene: TRBV5-1; abundance: NA; CDR3aa: CASSLNIAGGGYTF; CDR3nt: TGCGCCAGCAGCCTTAATATCGCAGGGGGTGGCTACACCTTC
d_gene: TRBD1; j_gene: TRBJ1-2; v_gene: TRBV6-5; abundance: NA; CDR3aa: CASSSGGAAVGGYTF; CDR3nt: TGTGCCAGCAGTTCAGGGGGCGCCGCGGTCGGCGGCTACACCTTC
d_gene: TRBD2; j_gene: TRBJ2-2; v_gene: TRBV28; abundance: few; CDR3aa: CASRLAGSSGNTGELFF; CDR3nt: TGTGCCAGCAGACTAGCGGGTAGTTCAGGGAACACCGGGGAGCTGTTTTTT